The 26 T cell receptor beta chains below all came from one sample that was sequenced in a study of blood T cells in healthy people across ages. A J-beta primer mix and a sample-barcoded 5' primer were used in a second PCR of roughly 6 to 12 cycles. TCRdb redid the calling of the 5' RACE reads with MiXCR, one entry per CDR3 protein. There are about a million distinct CDR3 sequences in the sample; roughly 51% occur only once, and roughly a fifth lies in the top ten. The sequencing input was blood. The receptor set was obtained from a woman aged 60-75 years in good health.

The chain carries TRBV4-1 and TRBJ1-1; 11 bases are shared with TRBD1. The length of the CDR3 is 14 residues. Per germline, CDR1 MGHRA and CDR2 YSYEKL. Trimming took 3 bases from V and 3 from J; bases not matched to a gene: 0. The CDR3 DNA reads as TGCGCCAGCAGCCAGGGACAGGGGGACACTGAAGCTTTCTTT. This codes for CASSQGQGDTEAFF.

The rearrangement links TRBV20-1 to TRBJ2-1; 10 bases align to TRBD2. The junction had 9 bases not matched to a gene; V was cut back by 5 bases and J by 5 bases. This CDR3 comprises 15 residues. Per the germline V gene, CDR1 is DFQATT and CDR2 is SNEGSKA (reference sequence). This chain's CDR3 is CSAYLSGRADNEQFF. CDR3 DNA: TGCAGTGCTTATCTAAGCGGGAGGGCCGACAATGAGCAGTTCTTC.

The chain employs TRBV20-1 and TRBJ2-1; no reliable D call. Germline assignment: CDR1 DFQATT and CDR2 SNEGSKA (reference sequence). The CDR3 extends over 13 amino acids. The CDR3 nucleotides are TGCAGGGCCCCGACTCGGGCCTACAATGAGCAGTTCTTC. Encoded protein: CRAPTRAYNEQFF.

Turning to this clonotype: A junction boundary mismatches the germline segment, possibly from a read error. The chain is built from TRBV7-2 and TRBJ2-7, with 10 positions matching TRBD1. The CDR3 totals 13 residues. Germline V gene data show CDR1 as SGHTA and CDR2 as FQGNSA. DNA of the CDR3: TGTGCCATCCGACAGGGGGCCTTCTACGAGCGGTACTTC. Residues: CAIRQGAFYERYF.

This sequence joins TRBV5-1 and TRBJ2-1; 8 positions agree with TRBD1. Germline CDR1 SGHRS, CDR2 YFSETQ. V lost 4 bases, J lost 7 bases, and 7 bases stayed unmatched. The CDR3 totals 14 residues. DNA for the CDR3: TGCGCCAGCAGCCTGAGCACAGGGGGAAATGAGCAGTTCTTC. This gives the protein CASSLSTGGNEQFF. Using reference TRBV5-1 and TRBJ2-1 for the parts outside the CDR3, the full variable domain is KAGVTQTPRYLIKTRGQQVTLSCSPISGHRSVSWYQQTPGQGLQFLFEYFSETQRNKGNFPGRFSGRQFSNSRSEMNVSTLELGDSALYLCASSLSTGGNEQFFGPGTRLTVL.

The rearrangement joins TRBV7-2 to TRBJ2-2, with 7 bases aligning to TRBD2. The J segment lost 1 base and the V segment lost 3 bases, leaving 5 bases of the junction unmatched. The germline gives CDR1 SGHTA, CDR2 FQGNSA. The CDR3 runs to 16 residues. The CDR3 is CASSFSGGRNTGELFF. In nucleotides, the CDR3 is TGTGCCAGCAGCTTCTCTGGCGGGAGGAACACCGGGGAGCTGTTTTTT.

The chain couples TRBV10-1 to TRBJ2-5; TRBD2 matches at 11 bases. This CDR3 region has 15 residues. CDR1 is WNHNN and CDR2 is SYGVQD in the germline V gene (reference sequence). Germline trimming cut 3 bases from V and 5 bases from J; bases unmatched to any gene: 5. The CDR3 DNA sequence: TGCGCCAGCAGTGAACTAGCGGGAGCCGGGGAGACCCAGTACTTC. This encodes CASSELAGAGETQYF.

The V call is TRBV28, the J call TRBJ2-2; TRBD1 matches 7 bases. CDR1 is MDHEN, CDR2 SYDVKM, per germline. V lost 9 bases, J lost 2 bases, and 15 bases stayed unmatched. The CDR3 loop spans 17 amino acids. This CDR3 is CASLPGPWDRNTGELFF. In DNA, the CDR3 is TGTGCCAGTTTACCGGGGCCCTGGGACAGAAACACCGGGGAGCTGTTTTTT.

The genes are TRBV29-1 and TRBJ2-5, with TRBD2 matching 10 bases. Trimming removed 7 bases from V and 11 bases from J; junction bases left unmatched: 16. Germline lookup yields CDR1 SQVTM and CDR2 ANQGSEA. The CDR3 is 14 residues long. This CDR3 is CSGLPSGRSNEQYF. DNA of the CDR3: TGCAGCGGCCTGCCTAGCGGGAGAAGTAATGAGCAGTACTTC.

This chain connects TRBV20-1 to TRBJ2-1, with a weak D call TRBD2 (6 bases). The CDR3 has 16 residues. Deletions cut 3 bases from V and 5 bases from J, with 20 bases between. The germline gives CDR1 DFQATT, CDR2 SNEGSKA (reference sequence). The CDR3 sequence is CSARAWGDFFDNEQFF. For the CDR3, the DNA is TGCAGTGCTAGGGCCTGGGGGGACTTCTTCGACAATGAGCAGTTCTTC.

This sequence joins TRBV12-3 or TRBV12-4 and TRBJ2-7; tentatively, D is TRBD2 (5 bases). V shed 0 bases and J shed 7 bases, with 10 bases lying between them. The CDR3 is made up of 13 amino acids. The CDR3 reads CASSLADFREQYF. DNA for the CDR3: TGTGCCAGCAGTTTAGCGGACTTCCGGGAGCAGTACTTC.

The rearrangement joins TRBV4-2 to TRBJ1-2; D gene unclear. V lost 0 bases to trimming and J lost 3 bases, with 8 bases between them. From germline, CDR1 is LGHNA and CDR2 YNFKEQ. This CDR3 has 14 amino acids. CDR3 in amino acids: CASSQDSPDYGYTF. In DNA form, the CDR3 reads TGTGCCAGCAGCCAAGATAGCCCCGACTATGGCTACACCTTC.

Regarding this clonotype: The germline gene is not matched at one end of the junction; a read error may be the cause. This sequence joins TRBV27 and TRBJ2-7; D perhaps matches TRBD1 (5 bases). CDR3 length: 15 amino acids. In germline, CDR1 is MNHEY, CDR2 SMNVEV (reference sequence). In nucleotides, the CDR3 is TGTGCCAGCAGTATCTACAGGCCAGGCTCCTACGCGCAGTACTTC. It yields the protein CASSIYRPGSYAQYF.

This chain joins TRBV4-2 and TRBJ2-2; possibly TRBD2 for D (5 bases). The CDR3 contains 16 residues. Trimming removed 4 bases from V and 1 base from J, with 13 bases in between. The germline V gene encodes CDR1 LGHNA and CDR2 YNFKEQ. The CDR3 sequence is CASSRGSAENTGELFF. Here the CDR3 DNA reads TGTGCCAGCAGCCGTGGTAGCGCGGAGAACACCGGGGAGCTGTTTTTT.

This clonotype was detected only once. The chain links TRBV20-1 to TRBJ2-6; D unresolved. Between the trimmed V and J ends, which lost 6 bases and 0 bases, there was a span of 12 bases. Germline assignment: CDR1 DFQATT and CDR2 SNEGSKA (reference sequence). CDR3 length equals 15 residues. CDR3 sequence: CSALDGSSGANVLTF. CDR3 in DNA: TGCAGTGCACTGGACGGCAGCTCTGGGGCCAACGTCCTGACTTTC.

This chain links TRBV5-1 with TRBJ1-2; a possible D gene is TRBD1 (5 bases). This CDR3 comprises 16 residues. CDR1 is SGHRS, CDR2 YFSETQ, per germline. V lost 4 bases and J 3 bases, leaving 19 bases between the germline ends. CDR3: CASSNFWQGTDYGYTF. CDR3 in DNA: TGCGCCAGCAGCAACTTTTGGCAGGGTACGGACTATGGCTACACCTTC. The full variable domain, in which reference TRBV5-1 and TRBJ1-2 provide the parts outside the CDR3, is KAGVTQTPRYLIKTRGQQVTLSCSPISGHRSVSWYQQTPGQGLQFLFEYFSETQRNKGNFPGRFSGRQFSNSRSEMNVSTLELGDSALYLCASSNFWQGTDYGYTFGSGTRLTVV.

The gene calls are TRBV20-1 and TRBJ1-2; TRBD1 agrees at 7 bases. Unmatched junction bases numbered 9, after V lost 6 bases and J lost 5 bases. The CDR3 spans 13 residues. CDR1 and CDR2 from the germline V gene are DFQATT and SNEGSKA (reference sequence). The CDR3 sequence: CSAPDRVGYGYTF. CDR3 in DNA: TGCAGTGCCCCTGACAGGGTTGGTTATGGCTACACCTTC.

The chain links TRBV5-1 to TRBJ1-6; 7 bases are a match to TRBD1. CDR1 is SGHRS and CDR2 is YFSETQ in the germline V gene. CDR3 size: 16 residues. Losses at the gene ends were 5 bases for V and 0 bases for J; bases not matched to a gene: 5. The CDR3 DNA follows: TGCGCCAGCAGAATGGACAGGAGCTCCTATAATTCACCCCTCCACTTT. Translated: CASRMDRSSYNSPLHF.

This clonotype was recorded a few times. This rearrangement joins TRBV5-1 to TRBJ2-3; tentatively, D is TRBD1 (6 bases). V was cut by 3 bases and J by 2 bases, with 7 bases left in between. The CDR3 is made up of 13 amino acids. CDR1 is SGHRS, CDR2 YFSETQ, per germline. DNA for the CDR3: TGCGCCAGCAGCTGGACAGTCACAGATACGCAGTATTTT. It encodes CASSWTVTDTQYF.

This clonotype came up a few times. The chain has TRBV11-2 and TRBJ1-5; D call uncertain. From germline, CDR1 is SGHAT and CDR2 FQNNGV. CDR3 length equals 15 residues. V lost 2 bases to trimming and J lost 7 bases, with 15 bases between them. CDR3 region: CASSLPRRHGQPQHF. The CDR3 DNA reads TGTGCCAGCAGCTTACCTAGGAGGCATGGACAGCCCCAGCATTTT.

The chain combines TRBV13 with TRBJ2-1; TRBD2 matches at 7 bases. The CDR3 spans 14 residues. Germline V gives CDR1 PRHDT, CDR2 FYEKMQ (reference sequence). V trimming: 5 bases; J trimming: 3 bases; junction bases outside the gene matches: 4. The CDR3 reads CASSTRTSYNEQFF. CDR3 coding DNA: TGTGCCAGCAGCACCAGGACTAGCTACAATGAGCAGTTCTTC. The full variable domain, completed using reference TRBV13 and TRBJ2-1, is AAGVIQSPRHLIKEKRETATLKCYPIPRHDTVYWYQQGPGQDPQFLISFYEKMQSDKGSIPDRFSAQQFSDYHSELNMSSLELGDSALYFCASSTRTSYNEQFFGPGTRLTVL.

Only a few counts were recorded for this clonotype. The chain recombines TRBV15 with TRBJ2-4, with 7 positions matching TRBD1. V shed 4 bases, J shed 4 bases, and the junction held 10 bases outside the gene matches. Germline CDR1 is LNHNV and CDR2 is YYDKDF (reference sequence). The CDR3 has 16 amino acids. The DNA of the CDR3 is TGTGCCACCAGCATGCCCGGGGACAGTTCTAAAAACATTCAGTACTTC. Amino acid sequence: CATSMPGDSSKNIQYF. Full variable domain (remainder filled in from reference TRBV15 and TRBJ2-4): DAMVIQNPRYQVTQFGKPVTLSCSQTLNHNVMYWYQQKSSQAPKLLFHYYDKDFNNEADTPDNFQSRRPNTSFCFLDIRSPGLGDTAMYLCATSMPGDSSKNIQYFGAGTRLSVL.

The rearrangement joins TRBV20-1 to TRBJ2-7, with D tentatively TRBD2 (5 bases). Trimming removed 2 bases from V and 6 bases from J, with 11 bases in between. Germline V gives CDR1 DFQATT, CDR2 SNEGSKA (reference sequence). The CDR3 loop spans 12 amino acids. The CDR3 DNA reads as TGCAGTGCTAGACCTAGCTCCGTCGAGCAGTACTTC. Translating gives CSARPSSVEQYF.

This clonotype has just one count. A read error may be the cause here, since a much bigger clone is one base away. This chain's CDR3 is CSVVSLGNEQYF. For the CDR3, the DNA is TGCAGCGTTGTCTCCCTTGGGAATGAGCAGTACTTC. This chain uses TRBV29-1 with TRBJ2-5; D remains unclear. The germline CDR1 and CDR2 sequences are SQVTM and ANQGSEA. The CDR3 length is 12 residues. Trimming stripped 4 bases from V and 11 bases from J, with 17 bases between.

This clonotype was found a few times. The chain uses TRBV20-1 and TRBJ2-1; D is unresolved. V dropped 0 bases and J dropped 4 bases, with 13 bases sitting between them. Germline V gene sequence: CDR1 DFQATT, CDR2 SNEGSKA (reference sequence). This CDR3 has 15 residues. CDR3 nucleotide sequence: TGCAGTGCTAGAGATCGAGCAGGCCCGTACAATGAGCAGTTCTTC. Translated: CSARDRAGPYNEQFF.

The CDR3: CASSPRLDQPQHF. In DNA form, the CDR3 reads TGTGCCAGCTCACCACGTCTAGATCAGCCCCAGCATTTT. The V gene is TRBV18, the J gene TRBJ1-5; no firm D call. The CDR3 has 13 residues. V was cut by 1 base and J by 5 bases, with 6 bases left in between. In germline, CDR1 is KGHSH, CDR2 LQKENI.